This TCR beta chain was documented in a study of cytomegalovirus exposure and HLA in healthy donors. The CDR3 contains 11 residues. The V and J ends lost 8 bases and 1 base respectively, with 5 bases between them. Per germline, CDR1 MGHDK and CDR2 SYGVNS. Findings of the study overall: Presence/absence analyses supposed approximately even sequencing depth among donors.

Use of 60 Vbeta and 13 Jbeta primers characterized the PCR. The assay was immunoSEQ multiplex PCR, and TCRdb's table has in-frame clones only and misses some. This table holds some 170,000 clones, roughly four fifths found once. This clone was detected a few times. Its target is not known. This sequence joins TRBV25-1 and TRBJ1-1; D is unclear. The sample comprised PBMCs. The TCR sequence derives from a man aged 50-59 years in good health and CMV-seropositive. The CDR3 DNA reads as TGTGCCAGCTCCAGGAACACTGAAGCTTTCTTT. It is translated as CASSRNTEAFF.